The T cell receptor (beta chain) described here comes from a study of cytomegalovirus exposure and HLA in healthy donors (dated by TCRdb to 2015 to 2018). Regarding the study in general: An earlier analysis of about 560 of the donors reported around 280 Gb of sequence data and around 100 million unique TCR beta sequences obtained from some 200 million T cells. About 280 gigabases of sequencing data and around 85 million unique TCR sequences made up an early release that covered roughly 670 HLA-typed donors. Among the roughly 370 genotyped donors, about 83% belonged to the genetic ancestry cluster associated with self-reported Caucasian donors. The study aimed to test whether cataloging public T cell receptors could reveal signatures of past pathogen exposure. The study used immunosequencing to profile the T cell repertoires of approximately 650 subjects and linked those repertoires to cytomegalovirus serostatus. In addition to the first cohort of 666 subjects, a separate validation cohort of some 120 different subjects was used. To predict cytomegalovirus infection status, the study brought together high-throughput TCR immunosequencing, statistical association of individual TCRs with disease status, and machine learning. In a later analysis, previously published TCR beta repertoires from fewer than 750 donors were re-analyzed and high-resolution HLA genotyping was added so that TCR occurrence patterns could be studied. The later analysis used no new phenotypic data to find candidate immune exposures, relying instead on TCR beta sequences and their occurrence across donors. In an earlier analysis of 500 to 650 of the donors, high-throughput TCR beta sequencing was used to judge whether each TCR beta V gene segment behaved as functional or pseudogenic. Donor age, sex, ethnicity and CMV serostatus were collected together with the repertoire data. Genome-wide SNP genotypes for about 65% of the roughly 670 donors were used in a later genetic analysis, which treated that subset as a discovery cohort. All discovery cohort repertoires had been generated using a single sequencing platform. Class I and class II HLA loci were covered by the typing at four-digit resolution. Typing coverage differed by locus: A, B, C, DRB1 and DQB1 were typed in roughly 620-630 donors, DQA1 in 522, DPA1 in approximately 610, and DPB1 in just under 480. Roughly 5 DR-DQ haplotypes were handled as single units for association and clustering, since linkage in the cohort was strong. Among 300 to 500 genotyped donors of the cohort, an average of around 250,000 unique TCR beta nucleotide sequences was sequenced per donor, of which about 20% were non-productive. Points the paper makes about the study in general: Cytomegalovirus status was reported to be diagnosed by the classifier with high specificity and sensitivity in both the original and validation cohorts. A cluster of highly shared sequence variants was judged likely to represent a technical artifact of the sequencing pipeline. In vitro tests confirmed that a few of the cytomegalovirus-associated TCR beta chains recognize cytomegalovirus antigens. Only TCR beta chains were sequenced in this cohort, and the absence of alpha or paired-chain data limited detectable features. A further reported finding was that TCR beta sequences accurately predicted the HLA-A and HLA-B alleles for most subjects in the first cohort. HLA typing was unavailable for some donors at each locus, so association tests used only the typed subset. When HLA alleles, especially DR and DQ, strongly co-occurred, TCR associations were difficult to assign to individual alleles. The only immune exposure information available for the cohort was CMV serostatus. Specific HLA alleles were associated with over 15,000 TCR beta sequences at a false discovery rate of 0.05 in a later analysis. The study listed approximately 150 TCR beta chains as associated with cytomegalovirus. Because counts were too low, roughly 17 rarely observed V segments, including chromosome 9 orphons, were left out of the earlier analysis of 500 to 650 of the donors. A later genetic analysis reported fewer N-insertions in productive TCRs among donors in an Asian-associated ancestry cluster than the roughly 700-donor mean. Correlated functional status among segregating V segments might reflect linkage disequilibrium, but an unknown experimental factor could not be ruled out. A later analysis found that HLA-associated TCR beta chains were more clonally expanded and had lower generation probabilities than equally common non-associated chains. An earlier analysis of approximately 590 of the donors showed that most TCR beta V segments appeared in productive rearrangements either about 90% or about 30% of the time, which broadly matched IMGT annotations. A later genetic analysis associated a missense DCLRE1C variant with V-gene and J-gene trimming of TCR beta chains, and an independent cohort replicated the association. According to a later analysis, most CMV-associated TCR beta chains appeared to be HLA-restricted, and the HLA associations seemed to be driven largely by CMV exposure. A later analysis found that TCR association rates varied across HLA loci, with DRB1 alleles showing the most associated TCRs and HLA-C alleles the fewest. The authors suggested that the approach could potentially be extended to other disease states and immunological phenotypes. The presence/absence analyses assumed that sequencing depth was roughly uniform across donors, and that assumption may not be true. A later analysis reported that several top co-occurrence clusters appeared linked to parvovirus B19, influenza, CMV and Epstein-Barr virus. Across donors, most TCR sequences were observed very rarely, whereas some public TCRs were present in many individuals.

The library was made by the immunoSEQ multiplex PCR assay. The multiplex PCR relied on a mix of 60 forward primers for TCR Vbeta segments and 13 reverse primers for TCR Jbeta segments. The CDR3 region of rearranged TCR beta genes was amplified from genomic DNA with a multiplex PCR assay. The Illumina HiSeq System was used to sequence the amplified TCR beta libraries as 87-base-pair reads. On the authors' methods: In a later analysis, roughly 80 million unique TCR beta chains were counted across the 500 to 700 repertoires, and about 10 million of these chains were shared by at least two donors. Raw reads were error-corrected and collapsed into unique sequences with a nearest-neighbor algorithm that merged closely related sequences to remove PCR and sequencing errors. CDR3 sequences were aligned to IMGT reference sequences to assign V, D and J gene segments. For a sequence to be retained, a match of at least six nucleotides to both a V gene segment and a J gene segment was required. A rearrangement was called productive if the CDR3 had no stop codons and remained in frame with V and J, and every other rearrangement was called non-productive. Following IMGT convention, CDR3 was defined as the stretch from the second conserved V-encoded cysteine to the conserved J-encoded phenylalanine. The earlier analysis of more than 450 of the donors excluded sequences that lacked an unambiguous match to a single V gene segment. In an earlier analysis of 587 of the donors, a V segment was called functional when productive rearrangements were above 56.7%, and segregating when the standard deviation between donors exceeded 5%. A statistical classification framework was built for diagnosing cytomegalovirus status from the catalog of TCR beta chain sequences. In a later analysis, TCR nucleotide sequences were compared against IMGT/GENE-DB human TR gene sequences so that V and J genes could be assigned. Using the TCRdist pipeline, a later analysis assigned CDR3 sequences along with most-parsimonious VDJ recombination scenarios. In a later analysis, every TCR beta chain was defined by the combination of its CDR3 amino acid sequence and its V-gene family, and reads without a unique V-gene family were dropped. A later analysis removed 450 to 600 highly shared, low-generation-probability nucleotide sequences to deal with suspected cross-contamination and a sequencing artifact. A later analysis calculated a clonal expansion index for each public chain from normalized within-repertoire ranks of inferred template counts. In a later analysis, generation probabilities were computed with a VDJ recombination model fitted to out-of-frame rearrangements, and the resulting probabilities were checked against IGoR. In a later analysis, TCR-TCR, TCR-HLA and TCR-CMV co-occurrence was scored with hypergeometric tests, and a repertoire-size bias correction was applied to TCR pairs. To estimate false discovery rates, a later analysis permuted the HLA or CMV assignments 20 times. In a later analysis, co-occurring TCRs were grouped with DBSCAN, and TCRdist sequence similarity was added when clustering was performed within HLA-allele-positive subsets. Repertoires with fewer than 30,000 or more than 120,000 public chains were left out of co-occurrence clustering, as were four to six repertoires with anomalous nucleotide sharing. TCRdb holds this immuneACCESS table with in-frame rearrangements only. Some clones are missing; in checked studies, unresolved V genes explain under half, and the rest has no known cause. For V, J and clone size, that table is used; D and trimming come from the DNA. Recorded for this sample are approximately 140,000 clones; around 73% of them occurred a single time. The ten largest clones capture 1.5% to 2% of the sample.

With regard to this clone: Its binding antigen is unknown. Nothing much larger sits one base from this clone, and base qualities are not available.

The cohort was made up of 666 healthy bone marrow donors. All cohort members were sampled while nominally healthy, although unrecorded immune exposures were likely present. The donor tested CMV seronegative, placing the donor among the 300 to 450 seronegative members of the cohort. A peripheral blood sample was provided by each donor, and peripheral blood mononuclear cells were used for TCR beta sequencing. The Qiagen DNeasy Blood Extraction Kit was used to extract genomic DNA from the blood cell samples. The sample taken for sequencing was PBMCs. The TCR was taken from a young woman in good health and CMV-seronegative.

The sequence in DNA is TGTGCCAGCACCGACAGAGTTATCCGTAGCAATCAGCCCCAGCATTTT. It translates to CASTDRVIRSNQPQHF. Recombination connected TRBV6-6 to TRBJ1-5; TRBD1 is a possible D gene, resting on 5 matching bases. The germline V gene (reference sequence) gives CDR1 as MNHNY and CDR2 as SVGAGI. The CDR3, cysteine through phenylalanine, is 16 amino acids long. Only the CDR3 portion is preserved as DNA: 48 bases, with reading frame beginning at the first base. Trimming removed 7 bases from V and 0 bases from J, leaving 16 bases between the germline ends.